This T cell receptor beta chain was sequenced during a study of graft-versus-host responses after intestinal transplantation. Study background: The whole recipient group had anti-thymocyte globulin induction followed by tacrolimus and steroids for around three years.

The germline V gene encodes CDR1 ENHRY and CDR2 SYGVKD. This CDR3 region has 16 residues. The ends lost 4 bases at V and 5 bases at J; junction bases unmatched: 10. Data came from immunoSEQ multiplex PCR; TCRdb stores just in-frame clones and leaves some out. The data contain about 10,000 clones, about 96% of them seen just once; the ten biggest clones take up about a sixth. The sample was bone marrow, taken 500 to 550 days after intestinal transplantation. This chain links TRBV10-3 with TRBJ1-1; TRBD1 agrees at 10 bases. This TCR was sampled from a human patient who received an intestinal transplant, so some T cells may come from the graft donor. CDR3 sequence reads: CAISGQGARMGTEAFF. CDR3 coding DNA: TGTGCCATCAGTGGACAGGGGGCGAGGATGGGGACTGAAGCTTTCTTT.